These 16 T cell receptor beta chains share one sample of origin, sequenced in a study of blood T cells in healthy people across ages. Next came a second PCR, run for about 6 to 11 cycles, which used a sample-barcoded 5' primer along with a J-beta primer mix. TCRdb redid the calling of the 5' RACE reads with MiXCR, one entry per CDR3 protein. The sample consists of 1.5 million to 2 million distinct CDR3 sequences, around 48% of them appearing once. The sequenced sample consisted of blood. These receptors were obtained from a woman in her forties in good health.

CDR3 coding DNA: TGTGCCAGCAGCCGAGTGTTGAGGGGGGACCCCTTAGGTGGCTACACCTTC. Translating gives CASSRVLRGDPLGGYTF. The chain links TRBV6-6 to TRBJ1-2, with D maybe TRBD1 (6 bases). This CDR3 contains 17 residues. V lost 6 bases and J 7 bases, leaving 27 bases between the germline ends. The V gene's germline CDR1 is MNHNY and CDR2 SVGAGI (reference sequence).

This clonotype was seen just once. V usage is TRBV25-1 and J usage is TRBJ2-2; 9 nucleotides agree with TRBD2. V gave up 3 bases and J gave up 8 bases; unmatched junction bases: 10. The CDR3 is 16 residues long. CDR1 MGHDK and CDR2 SYGVNS come from the germline V gene. The CDR3 DNA is TGTGCCAGCAGTGAGGCGGGGGGGCTAGGCACTGGGGAGCTGTTTTTT. Amino acids: CASSEAGGLGTGELFF.

This clonotype was recorded a few times. The rearrangement links TRBV12-3 or TRBV12-4 to TRBJ1-2; 7 nucleotides agree with TRBD1. This CDR3 has 14 amino acids. The V gene end was trimmed by 6 bases and the J gene end by 4 bases; junction bases not matched to a gene: 8. The CDR3 coding sequence is TGTGCCAGCAGCCCTTTGAGGGGGCTCTATGGCTACACCTTC. Translation gives CASSPLRGLYGYTF.

Only a few counts were recorded for this clonotype. The genes are TRBV6-2 or TRBV6-3 and TRBJ2-5; no firm D call. Per the germline V gene, CDR1 is MNHEY and CDR2 is SVGEGT. Trimming stripped 2 bases from V and 6 bases from J, with 13 bases between. The CDR3 spans 14 residues. DNA for the CDR3: TGTGCCAGCAGTTACGGGCCTACCCCTCAGACCCAGTACTTC. Amino acid sequence: CASSYGPTPQTQYF.

The chain is built from TRBV5-1 and TRBJ1-2; D call uncertain. Per the germline V gene, CDR1 is SGHRS and CDR2 is YFSETQ. The CDR3 has 14 residues. The V gene lost 0 bases and the J gene lost 4 bases, with 10 bases spanning the gap. DNA for the CDR3: TGCGCCAGCAGCTTGGGTTGGGGTGCCTATGGCTACACCTTC. This sequence encodes CASSLGWGAYGYTF.

This clonotype has a count of ten or more. A much larger clone differs by one base, so this may be a read error. The chain carries TRBV6-2 or TRBV6-3 and TRBJ2-5; D remains ambiguous. The ends were cut back, 5 bases at V and 11 bases at J, with 12 bases in the middle. This CDR3 comprises 11 residues. Germline V CDR1 and CDR2: MNHEY, SVGEGT. CDR3 sequence: CASSDTSQQYF. Here the CDR3 DNA reads TGTGCCAGCAGTGACACAAGTCAGCAGTACTTC.

This clonotype was seen only once. This chain joins TRBV18 and TRBJ2-1, with 7 bases that match TRBD2. CDR1 is KGHSH, CDR2 LQKENI, per germline. The CDR3 runs to 16 residues. Trimming removed 1 base from V and 0 bases from J; junction bases left unmatched: 3. The CDR3 DNA reads as TGTGCCAGCTCACCACTCAGCGGGGCCTCCTACAATGAGCAGTTCTTC. It translates to CASSPLSGASYNEQFF.

In the case of this clonotype: Germline and junction disagree at one end, which may indicate a read error. The chain combines TRBV12-3 or TRBV12-4 with TRBJ1-2; D uncertain. The CDR3 is made up of 13 amino acids. CDR3 bases: TGTGCCTGCAGACCGGCAAGGGTCTATGGCTACACCTTC. Translating gives CACRPARVYGYTF.

The sample holds a few counts of this clonotype. The rearrangement joins TRBV4-3 to TRBJ1-2; TRBD1 aligns across 8 bases. CDR1 LGHNA and CDR2 YSLEER come from the germline V gene. The V segment lost 8 bases and the J segment 4 bases; nucleotides outside the gene matches: 15. The CDR3 is made up of 16 amino acids. The DNA of the CDR3 is TGCGCCAGCGGCGGAATGACAGGGGCAAGAAGCTATGGCTACACCTTC. Translation: CASGGMTGARSYGYTF.

This clonotype was observed a few times. V gene TRBV20-1 combines with J gene TRBJ2-1; 8 bases are shared with TRBD2. The V gene end was trimmed by 7 bases and the J gene end by 8 bases; junction bases not matched to a gene: 10. The germline V gene has CDR1 DFQATT and CDR2 SNEGSKA (reference sequence). The CDR3 has 13 residues. For the CDR3, the DNA is TGCAGTGTCCGAATAGCGGGGCAGGATGAGCAGTTCTTC. Protein: CSVRIAGQDEQFF.

Only a few counts were recorded for this clonotype. CDR3 in amino acids: CSARGGATTYQNIQYF. In DNA, the CDR3 is TGCAGTGCTCGAGGGGGGGCCACCACCTATCAAAACATTCAGTACTTC. The chain uses TRBV20-1 and TRBJ2-4; possibly TRBD2 for D (7 bases). Trimming cost V 5 bases and J 5 bases, with 22 bases left between them. This CDR3 comprises 16 residues. Germline CDR1 reads DFQATT; CDR2 reads SNEGSKA (reference sequence).

The chain employs TRBV6-2 or TRBV6-3 and TRBJ2-4; TRBD2 matches at 9 bases. Near its end, the DNA agrees better with TRBJ2-7, so the J call may be wrong. CDR1 and CDR2 from the germline V gene are MNHEY and SVGEGT. This CDR3 is 14 amino acids long. CDR3 sequence reads: CASSYSLAGNEQYF. CDR3 DNA sequence: TGTGCCAGCAGTTACTCCCTAGCGGGGAACGAGCAGTACTTC.

The chain has TRBV7-9 and TRBJ2-7; 9 bases are shared with TRBD2. Germline lookup yields CDR1 SEHNR and CDR2 FQNEAQ (reference sequence). CDR3 length equals 13 residues. The J segment lost 10 bases and the V segment lost 7 bases, leaving 11 bases of the junction unmatched. CDR3 sequence: CASNLAGPYPQYF. CDR3 coding DNA: TGTGCCAGCAACCTAGCGGGGCCGTATCCCCAGTACTTC.

This clonotype was counted many times. J is TRBJ2-5 and V is TRBV15; 13 bases agree with TRBD2. V shed 1 base and J 3 bases; nucleotides not matched to a gene: 2. CDR1 is LNHNV, CDR2 YYDKDF, per germline (reference sequence). The CDR3 length is 16 residues. In DNA form, the CDR3 reads TGTGCCACCAGCAGAGTCGGGACTAGCGGGAAAGAGACCCAGTACTTC. Its translation: CATSRVGTSGKETQYF.

In this sample, this clonotype turned up a few times. This chain uses TRBV7-9 with TRBJ2-7, with D uncertain. The CDR3 extends over 12 amino acids. Trimming took off 6 bases at V and 4 bases at J, with 10 bases between the two ends. CDR1 and CDR2 from the germline V gene are SEHNR and FQNEAQ (reference sequence). The CDR3 spells CASRNTGYEQYF. The CDR3 DNA reads TGTGCCAGCAGGAATACCGGATACGAGCAGTACTTC.

This clonotype was seen only a few times. The chain uses TRBV10-2 and TRBJ2-5; D tentatively fits TRBD1 or TRBD2 (5 bases each). Trimming removed 8 bases from V and 2 bases from J, with 12 bases in between. The CDR3 has 13 amino acids. The germline CDR1 and CDR2 sequences are WSHSY and SAAADI. The CDR3 region is CASHRDHQETQYF. The CDR3 coding sequence is TGCGCCAGCCACCGGGACCATCAAGAGACCCAGTACTTC.